Here is one TCR beta chain with its context. Its matching antigen is unknown. This record belongs to a study of beta chain features in type 1 diabetes. Study results and limitations: For patients, the naive, central memory and Treg TCRB repertoires appeared more alike than for healthy donors. Lower insertion and higher deletion counts appeared at VDJ junctions in type 1 diabetes patients. Moderate but significant shortening of TCRB CDR3s was recorded in all four CD4+ subsets from Type 1 diabetes patients.

CDR1 and CDR2 (germline): SGHTA, FQGNSA. V lost 5 bases and J lost 5; bases outside the gene matches: 20. This CDR3 is 19 amino acids long. The entirety of the isolated RNA underwent reverse transcription, so expressed TCRB transcripts were sequenced. The repertoire was sequenced with immunoSEQ multiplex PCR; TCRdb's copy has only in-frame clones and lacks some. The table records some 900,000 clones, roughly a sixth of them present only once. The chain couples TRBV7-2 to TRBJ2-1; 8 nucleotides match TRBD2. The sequencing input was naive CD4+ T cells from blood. This receptor was obtained from a young woman in good health. The CDR3 DNA sequence: TGTGCCAGCAGCGCCCGGCCCCGGGGGCTAGCGGGTCTCGACAATGAGCAGTTCTTC. Amino acids: CASSARPRGLAGLDNEQFF.